Shown below are 8 T cell receptor beta chains from a single sample sequenced in a study of cytomegalovirus exposure and HLA in healthy donors. PCR employed 60 Vbeta and 13 Jbeta primers. TCRdb keeps only in-frame clones here, not all; method: immunoSEQ multiplex PCR. Recorded for this sample: about 67,000 clones. Sequenced sample: PBMCs. The receptor source for this set is a woman aged 25-40 years in good health and CMV-seronegative.

The chain couples TRBV28 to TRBJ1-1; D uncertain. V was cut by 7 bases and J by 4 bases, with 13 bases left in between. Germline assignment: CDR1 MDHEN and CDR2 SYDVKM. The CDR3 contains 13 residues. CDR3 sequence reads: CASTSAAGTEAFF. The DNA for the CDR3 is TGTGCCAGCACCTCCGCCGCGGGCACTGAAGCTTTCTTT.

This chain connects TRBV6-5 to TRBJ1-4; maybe TRBD1 (5 bases). The CDR3 length is 15 residues. Looked up from germline, CDR1 is MNHEY and CDR2 is SVGAGI. Trimming removed 5 bases at V and 5 bases at J, with 15 bases between. CDR3 in amino acids: CASSPPGRGNEKLFF. CDR3 nucleotides: TGTGCCAGCAGTCCCCCAGGACGGGGGAATGAAAAACTGTTTTTT.

The chain links TRBV30 to TRBJ1-4, with TRBD1 identical over 8 bases. The ends lost 6 bases at V and 5 bases at J; junction bases unmatched: 2. Germline CDR1 GTSNPN, CDR2 SVGIG (reference sequence). CDR3 length: 12 amino acids. CDR3 coding DNA: TGTGCCTGTTACAGGGGGAATGAAAAACTGTTTTTT. Translated, it gives CACYRGNEKLFF.

This chain joins TRBV4-3 and TRBJ1-1, with a tentative D call TRBD1 (5 bases). V shed 4 bases and J shed 5 bases, with 14 bases lying between them. This CDR3 spans 14 amino acids. Germline CDR1 LGHNA, CDR2 YSLEER. Here the CDR3 reads CASSLGGSWTEAFF. The CDR3, as DNA: TGCGCCAGCAGCCTGGGGGGATCGTGGACTGAAGCTTTCTTT.

Here the CDR3 reads CASSLVFREDEQYF. The CDR3 DNA sequence: TGTGCCAGCAGCTTGGTTTTCAGGGAGGACGAGCAGTACTTC. The chain joins TRBV5-4 to TRBJ2-7; weak D call: TRBD2 (6 bases). The CDR3 runs to 14 residues. The V end was cut by 0 bases, the J end by 5 bases, with 12 bases between. In germline, CDR1 is SGHNT, CDR2 YYREEE (reference sequence). Filled out from reference TRBV5-4 and TRBJ2-7, the complete variable domain reads ETGVTQSPTHLIKTRGQQVTLRCSSQSGHNTVSWYQQALGQGPQFIFQYYREEENGRGNFPPRFSGLQFPNYSSELNVNALELDDSALYLCASSLVFREDEQYFGPGTRLTVT.

This sequence joins TRBV30 and TRBJ1-2, with a weak D call TRBD1 (6 bases). V was clipped by 1 base and J by 4 bases, with 10 bases between them. The germline gives CDR1 GTSNPN, CDR2 SVGIG (reference sequence). The CDR3 loop spans 13 amino acids. For the CDR3, the DNA is TGTGCCTGGAGTGCGTACAGGGTCTATGGCTACACCTTC. Translated: CAWSAYRVYGYTF. Using reference TRBV30 and TRBJ1-2 for the parts outside the CDR3, the full variable domain is SQTIHQWPATLVQPVGSPLSLECTVEGTSNPNLYWYRQAAGRGLQLLFYSVGIGQISSEVPQNLSASRPQDRQFILSSKKLLLSDSGFYLCAWSAYRVYGYTFGSGTRLTVV.

The V gene is TRBV4-3, the J gene TRBJ1-1; perhaps TRBD1 as D (5 bases). There are 14 residues in the CDR3. Trimming left V 0 bases short and J 5 bases short, with 10 bases between. Looked up from germline, CDR1 is LGHNA and CDR2 is YSLEER. CDR3 residues: CASSQDQGGTEAFF. CDR3 sequence (DNA): TGCGCCAGCAGCCAAGATCAGGGTGGGACTGAAGCTTTCTTT.

The chain employs TRBV28 and TRBJ1-2; TRBD1 might be the D (6 bases). From germline, CDR1 is MDHEN and CDR2 SYDVKM. The CDR3 contains 15 residues. With 7 bases removed from V and 7 bases from J, the gap between germline ends came to 22 bases. Here the CDR3 DNA reads TGTGCCAGCAATCATGAGCCGGGACACACTGGTGGCTACACCTTC. This codes for CASNHEPGHTGGYTF.